Following are 17 T cell receptor beta chains from one sample sequenced in a study of blood T cell repertoires in COVID-19 (dated by TCRdb to 2020 to 2022). The library was produced with the immunoSEQ multiplex PCR assay. As stored in TCRdb, this immuneACCESS dataset retains in-frame rearrangements with V and J assigned. A fraction of the clones does not appear; measured against another copy, unresolved V genes explain less than half of the discrepancy, and the remainder lacks a known reason. The sample has tens of thousands of clones on record, about 90% of them singletons. Jointly, the top ten make up 2.5% to 4% of the sample. Source material: peripheral blood. These receptors were collected from a human donor in a cohort sampled during active COVID-19.

The chain employs TRBV5-1 and TRBJ1-3, with 9 bases that match TRBD1. This CDR3 has 16 residues. After removal of 3 bases from V and 7 bases from J, the junction contained 11 bases not matched to a gene. Germline CDR1 reads SGHRS; CDR2 reads YFSETQ. The CDR3 spells CASSSIPQGAQNTIYF. DNA of the CDR3: TGCGCCAGCAGCTCCATTCCACAGGGGGCGCAGAACACCATATATTTT. Looking up the rest from reference TRBV5-1 and TRBJ1-3 gives the full variable domain: KAGVTQTPRYLIKTRGQQVTLSCSPISGHRSVSWYQQTPGQGLQFLFEYFSETQRNKGNFPGRFSGRQFSNSRSEMNVSTLELGDSALYLCASSSIPQGAQNTIYFGEGSWLTVV.

The gene calls are TRBV2 and TRBJ1-1, with TRBD1 as a possible D gene (6 bases). The CDR3 has 15 amino acids. Germline CDR1 is SNHLY and CDR2 is FYNNEI. Trimming pared 6 bases from V and 1 base from J, leaving 15 bases between. The CDR3 DNA is TGTGCCAGCAGACTCCGGGACACGGAGAACACTGAAGCTTTCTTT. Its translation: CASRLRDTENTEAFF.

The chain is built from TRBV9 and TRBJ2-3; TRBD2 matches at 13 bases. The CDR3 consists of 18 residues. J gave up 9 bases and V 4 bases, and 17 bases lay outside the gene matches. Germline CDR1 and CDR2: SGDLS and YYNGEE. The CDR3 spells CASSRTSGGPPPGGTQYF. CDR3 coding DNA: TGTGCCAGCAGCCGGACTAGCGGGGGCCCCCCTCCCGGGGGCACGCAGTATTTT.

The V call is TRBV30, the J call TRBJ1-4; TRBD1 might be the D (6 bases). The CDR3 has 14 residues. Germline V gene lookup returns CDR1 GTSNPN and CDR2 SVGIG (reference sequence). Trimming removed 3 bases from V and 7 bases from J, with 15 bases in between. The CDR3 coding sequence is TGTGCCTGGAGGTCGGACAGAGGCGGTGAAAAACTGTTTTTT. Translation gives CAWRSDRGGEKLFF.

The chain joins TRBV30 to TRBJ1-2; D remains unclear. CDR1 and CDR2 from the germline V gene are GTSNPN and SVGIG (reference sequence). V lost 4 bases and J lost 7, with 19 bases in between. This CDR3 region has 14 residues. The CDR3 loop reads CAWTRLGIDSGYTF. The CDR3 nucleotides read TGTGCCTGGACCCGGCTGGGTATAGACTCTGGCTACACCTTC. Full variable domain (remainder filled in from reference TRBV30 and TRBJ1-2): SQTIHQWPATLVQPVGSPLSLECTVEGTSNPNLYWYRQAAGRGLQLLFYSVGIGQISSEVPQNLSASRPQDRQFILSSKKLLLSDSGFYLCAWTRLGIDSGYTFGSGTRLTVV.

This chain connects TRBV28 to TRBJ2-7; possible D gene TRBD1, 5 bases. V lost 2 bases and J lost 3, with 8 bases in between. Germline values: CDR1 MDHEN, CDR2 SYDVKM. The CDR3 loop spans 13 amino acids. The CDR3 protein is CASSLPDSYEQYF. CDR3 nucleotide sequence: TGTGCCAGCAGTTTACCTGACAGCTACGAGCAGTACTTC.

The gene calls are TRBV4-1 and TRBJ2-1; 10 bases map to TRBD2. Germline V gene lookup returns CDR1 MGHRA and CDR2 YSYEKL. The CDR3 has 16 residues. Germline trimming cut 4 bases from V and 3 bases from J; bases unmatched to any gene: 6. The CDR3 bases are TGCGCCAGCAGCCCGAGGACTAGCGGACGCTACAATGAGCAGTTCTTC. Translation gives CASSPRTSGRYNEQFF.

The chain combines TRBV6-2 or TRBV6-3 with TRBJ1-2, with 7 bases fitting TRBD1. Trimming cost V 6 bases and J 5 bases; bases outside gene matches: 3. The CDR3 is 12 amino acids. Germline CDR1 and CDR2: MNHEY and SVGEGT. The CDR3: CASSGTDYGYTF. The DNA of the CDR3 is TGTGCCAGCAGCGGGACAGATTATGGCTACACCTTC.

The chain carries TRBV10-3 and TRBJ1-1; the match to TRBD1 covers 9 bases. V dropped 2 bases and J dropped 6; count of bases not matched to a gene: 7. Per the germline V gene, CDR1 is ENHRY and CDR2 is SYGVKD. There are 15 residues in the CDR3. CDR3 sequence: CAISEDGQGISEAFF. The DNA for the CDR3 is TGTGCCATCAGTGAGGACGGACAGGGGATTTCTGAAGCTTTCTTT.

V is TRBV5-1 and J is TRBJ2-2; a weak D match, TRBD1 (5 bases). The germline V gene encodes CDR1 SGHRS and CDR2 YFSETQ. Trimming shortened V by 5 bases and J by 5 bases, and 7 bases separated the two germline ends. This CDR3 is 12 amino acids long. CDR3 in amino acids: CASRTETGELFF. CDR3 nucleotide sequence: TGCGCCAGCAGGACAGAGACCGGGGAGCTGTTTTTT.

CDR3 residues: CASSLPGGQGARESNTEAFF. In nucleotides, the CDR3 is TGCGCCAGCAGCTTACCTGGAGGACAGGGGGCGCGCGAATCGAACACTGAAGCTTTCTTT. The gene calls are TRBV5-1 and TRBJ1-1; 11 bases line up with TRBD1. Germline V gene lookup returns CDR1 SGHRS and CDR2 YFSETQ. Trimming at V came to 2 bases and at J to 1 base, leaving 16 bases not matched to a gene. The CDR3 length is 20 residues.

The chain is built from TRBV27 and TRBJ2-1; D possibly corresponds to TRBD1 (5 bases). Deletions cut 5 bases from V and 2 bases from J, with 22 bases between. The CDR3 is 18 amino acids. The germline V gene has CDR1 MNHEY and CDR2 SMNVEV (reference sequence). The CDR3 DNA reads as TGTGCCAGCAGTCCCTCCCAGCCAGGGCTATCTCCCTACAATGAGCAGTTCTTC. Translated, it gives CASSPSQPGLSPYNEQFF.

The gene calls are TRBV20-1 and TRBJ2-7, with D maybe TRBD1 (6 bases). Germline V gene lookup returns CDR1 DFQATT and CDR2 SNEGSKA (reference sequence). This CDR3 is built from 14 residues. V lost 3 bases, J lost 6 bases, and 18 bases lay in between. CDR3 bases: TGCAGTGCTAGTAAAGGGGGTTCCTACGCCGAGCAGTACTTC. Amino acids: CSASKGGSYAEQYF.

This chain uses TRBV27 with TRBJ2-5, with D perhaps matching TRBD1 (6 bases). The length of the CDR3 is 13 residues. V was clipped by 6 bases and J by 4 bases, with 12 bases between them. CDR1 MNHEY and CDR2 SMNVEV come from the germline V gene (reference sequence). The CDR3 sequence is CASSTLRGETQYF. CDR3 in DNA: TGTGCCAGCAGCACACTCAGGGGAGAGACCCAGTACTTC.

This clone showed up just once. The gene calls are TRBV21-1 and TRBJ2-3; the listed D gene, TRBD1, was not tested against the DNA. TRBV21-1 constitutes a pseudogene. There are 16 residues in the CDR3. The CDR3 DNA reads as TGTGCCAGCAGCAAAAACGAGACAGGGGGCTCAGATACGCAGTATTTT. It is translated as CASSKNETGGSDTQYF.

The chain couples TRBV3-1 (or the pseudogene TRBV3-2) to TRBJ1-1; tentatively, D is TRBD1 (6 bases). CDR1 is LGHDT and CDR2 is YNNKEL in the germline V gene (reference sequence). Deletions cut 3 bases from V and 7 bases from J, with 15 bases between. The CDR3 is 14 residues long. In nucleotides, the CDR3 is TGTGCCAGCAGCCAGGGGACGGGGGGCATTGAAGCTTTCTTT. Translating it yields CASSQGTGGIEAFF.

The rearrangement links TRBV11-2 to TRBJ2-3; weak D call: TRBD2 (6 bases). This CDR3 has 18 residues. V dropped 3 bases and J dropped 5 bases, with 24 bases sitting between them. Germline CDR1 SGHAT, CDR2 FQNNGV. The CDR3 is CASSFLKFGGGLGDTQYF. The CDR3 DNA is TGTGCCAGCAGCTTCCTCAAATTTGGGGGAGGCCTTGGAGATACGCAGTATTTT.